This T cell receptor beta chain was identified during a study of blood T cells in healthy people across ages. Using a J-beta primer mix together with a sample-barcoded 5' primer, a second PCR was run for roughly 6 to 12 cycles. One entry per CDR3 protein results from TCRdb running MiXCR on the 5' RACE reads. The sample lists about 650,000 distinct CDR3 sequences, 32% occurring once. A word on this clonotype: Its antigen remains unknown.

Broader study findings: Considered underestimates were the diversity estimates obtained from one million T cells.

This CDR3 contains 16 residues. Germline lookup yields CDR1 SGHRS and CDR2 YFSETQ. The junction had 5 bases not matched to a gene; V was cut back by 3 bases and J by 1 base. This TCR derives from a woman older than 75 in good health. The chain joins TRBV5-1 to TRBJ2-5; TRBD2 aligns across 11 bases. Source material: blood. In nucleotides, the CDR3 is TGCGCCAGCAGCTCTGAGACTAGCGGGGTCCAAGAGACCCAGTACTTC. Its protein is CASSSETSGVQETQYF.